The rows below give T cell receptor beta chains drawn from one sample of a study of human thymus T cells. Only in-frame clones appear in the TCRdb table, and some are missing; sequencing was by immunoSEQ multiplex PCR. Among tens of thousands of clones listed, 95% were seen once. Material: thymus tissue. These receptors all come from a girl under three years old with a congenital heart defect but otherwise immunologically healthy. CDR3s include the opening cysteine and the closing phenylalanine or tryptophan. A D gene is named only where the DNA matches it firmly. The size entry is marked missing in some rows and otherwise reads once, few, many or a size class.

D	size	V	J	DNA	CDR3
.	.	TRBV12-5	TRBJ2-7	TGTGCTAGTGCCCCTCCAACCTTGACAGAATTGAACGAGCAGTACTTC	CASAPPTLTELNEQYF
TRBD2	.	TRBV5-5	TRBJ2-1	TGTGCCAGCAGCTTGCACTCTAGCGGGAATGATGAGCAGTTCTTC	CASSLHSSGNDEQFF
TRBD2	.	TRBV7-8	TRBJ2-1	TGTGCCACCGTGAGAACTAGCGAAAACTACAATGAGCAGTTCTTC	CATVRTSENYNEQFF
.	.	TRBV6-6	TRBJ2-1	TGTGCCAGCAGTCGACTTGCCAGTCATTACAATGAGCAGTTCTTC	CASSRLASHYNEQFF
.	.	TRBV19	TRBJ1-1	TGTGCCAGTAGTATAGACACTGAAGCTTTCTTT	CASSIDTEAFF
TRBD2	.	TRBV28	TRBJ2-7	TGTGCCAGCAGTTTTCAGCGGGATTACGAGCAGTACTTC	CASSFQRDYEQYF
TRBD2	.	TRBV7-2	TRBJ2-3	TGTGCCAGCAGCTTAGAACGGGGGACTAGCGGGAGGAGGGCAGATACGCAGTATTTT	CASSLERGTSGRRADTQYF
.	.	TRBV9	TRBJ2-1	TGTGCCAGCAGCGTACGTGGTCGACAGTCCTACCTCAATGAGCAGTTCTTC	CASSVRGRQSYLNEQFF
.	.	TRBV19	TRBJ2-3	TGTGCCAGTAGTATCCGGGGGAGGAGCACAGATGATACGCAGTATTTT	CASSIRGRSTDDTQYF
TRBD2	.	TRBV28	TRBJ2-1	TGTGCCAGCAGTCCCACGGGACTAGGGACGTACAATGAGCAGTTCTTC	CASSPTGLGTYNEQFF
.	few	TRBV27	TRBJ2-7	TGTGCCAGGTCACAGGGAAGCTCCTACGAGCAGTACTTC	CARSQGSSYEQYF
.	.	TRBV7-9	TRBJ2-1	TGTGCCAGCACTAGAGGGCAGTTCTTC	CASTRGQFF
TRBD2	.	TRBV7-2	TRBJ2-7	TGTGCCAGCAGTATAAGACTAGCGGGAGTCTACGAGCAGTACTTC	CASSIRLAGVYEQYF
.	.	TRBV25-1	TRBJ1-4	TGTGCCAGCAGGACCGGGACACGGGACCTTGCAACTAATGAAAAACTGTTTTTT	CASRTGTRDLATNEKLFF
TRBD1	.	TRBV18	TRBJ2-1	TGTGCCAGCTCGGTGGATAAGAACAGGGGTGATGATGAGCAGTTCTTC	CASSVDKNRGDDEQFF
.	once	TRBV30	TRBJ1-2	TGTGCCTGGAAGCGACTCCGAGGACAGACCGGATTCCCCTCCTTCTATGGCTACACCTTC	CAWKRLRGQTGFPSFYGYTF
TRBD2	.	TRBV30	TRBJ2-1	TGTGCCTGGAGTGTAAGGGGACTAGCGGGAGGTTGGACCTACAATGAGCAGTTCTTC	CAWSVRGLAGGWTYNEQFF
.	once	TRBV29-1	TRBJ1-2	TGCAGCGTTGGGAAGGGGGGTAACTATGGCTACACCTTC	CSVGKGGNYGYTF
TRBD2	.	TRBV23-1	TRBJ2-7	TGCGCCAGCAGTCAAAGACTAGCGAACGAGCAGTACTTC	CASSQRLANEQYF
.	once	TRBV5-4	TRBJ2-1	TGTGCCAGCAGTCTCGACTACAATGAGCAGTTCTTC	CASSLDYNEQFF
TRBD2	.	TRBV28	TRBJ2-1	TGTGCCAGCAGTCGAAGACTAGCGGGAGACCTTGGAGAGCAGTTCTTC	CASSRRLAGDLGEQFF
.	.	TRBV4-1	TRBJ2-7	TGCGCCAGCAGCCAAGATCTCGGGCCGAAGTACGAGCAGTACTTC	CASSQDLGPKYEQYF
.	.	TRBV7-2	TRBJ2-7	TGTGCCAGCAGCTTAGCTACGGGACACATCCACGAGCAGTACTTC	CASSLATGHIHEQYF
.	.	TRBV5-4	TRBJ2-5	TGTGCCAGCAGCTTAGGACAGAAAGAGACCCAGTACTTC	CASSLGQKETQYF
.	.	TRBV29-1	TRBJ1-1	TGCAGCGTTGTTTTAGCGACAAGTTTGAACACTGAAGCTTTCTTT	CSVVLATSLNTEAFF
.	once	TRBV28	TRBJ2-2	TGTGCCAGCAGTCCCCACCTCCCCAGGGCAGGGACCGGGGAGCTGTTTTTT	CASSPHLPRAGTGELFF
TRBD1	.	TRBV7-9	TRBJ2-3	TGTGCCAGCAGCTTAGGGGACAGGGCCACAGATACGCAGTATTTT	CASSLGDRATDTQYF
TRBD1	.	TRBV11-2	TRBJ2-2	TGTGCCAGCAGCTACCGGACAGGTTTCACCGGGGAGCTGTTTTTT	CASSYRTGFTGELFF
TRBD2	.	TRBV27	TRBJ2-1	TGTGCCAGCAGTTCCACTAGCGGGAGTGGGAATGAGCAGTTCTTC	CASSSTSGSGNEQFF
TRBD1	.	TRBV28	TRBJ1-1	TGTGCCAGCAGTTTCTCCAGGGGGCCTAAGGGGGTTGGAGCTTTCTTT	CASSFSRGPKGVGAFF
.	.	TRBV10-1	TRBJ1-3	TGCGCCAGCCCGGGGGGGAGAGGAAACACCATATATTTT	CASPGGRGNTIYF
TRBD1	.	TRBV7-2	TRBJ1-2	TGTGCCAGCAGCTGGACAGGGGGCGCGGTAGGATATGGCTACACCTTC	CASSWTGGAVGYGYTF
.	once	TRBV28	TRBJ2-5	TGTGCCAGCAGTAATCGACAGGTCCAAGAGACCCAGTACTTC	CASSNRQVQETQYF
.	once	TRBV7-2	TRBJ1-2	TGTGCCAGCAGCTTAGAACGGGGGATCCCTCTTAACTATGGCTACACCTTC	CASSLERGIPLNYGYTF
TRBD2	.	TRBV4-2	TRBJ2-4	TGTGCCAGCAGCCAAGTTAGCGGGGGGGCGCTAGCCAAAAACATTCAGTACTTC	CASSQVSGGALAKNIQYF
TRBD1	.	TRBV5-1	TRBJ2-7	TGCGCCAGCAATCGGGCAGGGGGCGACGAGCAGTACTTC	CASNRAGGDEQYF